One and the same sample provided the 6 T cell receptor beta chains below, sequenced in a study of post-analysis software for immune sequencing data. cDNA libraries for TCR beta contained unique molecular identifiers. MiXCR was run by TCRdb on the PCR reads, yielding one entry per CDR3 protein. The sample includes under 200,000 distinct CDR3 sequences, roughly 28% seen only once; the top ten take around 3.7%. Their antigen targets remain unknown. Study-wide results and caveats: Patients used about 5 TRBV segments, including TRBV5-6, TRBV5-1 and TRBV20-1, more often than controls.

The sample comprised blood. These receptors were obtained from a girl aged 2-17 years with multiple sclerosis.

This clonotype came up a few times. This chain links TRBV18 with TRBJ1-1, with TRBD1 identical over 7 bases. The V gene end was trimmed by 3 bases and the J gene end by 4 bases; junction bases not matched to a gene: 5. This CDR3 is 14 amino acids long. Germline values: CDR1 KGHSH, CDR2 LQKENI. CDR3 in amino acids: CASSPDRVATEAFF. The DNA for the CDR3 is TGTGCCAGCTCACCCGACAGGGTGGCCACTGAAGCTTTCTTT.

This clonotype was seen more than once but under ten times. This sequence joins TRBV5-1 and TRBJ1-1; D uncertain. CDR1 is SGHRS and CDR2 is YFSETQ in the germline V gene. CDR3 length equals 13 residues. The V end was cut by 4 bases, the J end by 1 base, with 8 bases between. CDR3 coding DNA: TGCGCCAGCAGCCAGGTGACGAACACTGAAGCTTTCTTT. Translating gives CASSQVTNTEAFF.

This clonotype was picked up a small number of times. With a much larger clone just one base away, this may be a read error. This chain links TRBV12-3 or TRBV12-4 with TRBJ2-1; D is unclear. The germline V and J ends were trimmed by 2 bases and 8 bases, with 4 bases remaining between them. This CDR3 comprises 11 residues. CDR3 protein: CASSLRDEQFF. CDR3 nucleotides: TGTGCCAGCAGTTTACGGGATGAGCAGTTCTTC.

This clonotype was detected ten times or more. CDR3 nucleotide sequence: TGTGCCAGCAGTTACTCCCAGGGGTGGAATGAGCAGTTCTTC. As protein: CASSYSQGWNEQFF. This chain connects TRBV6-5 to TRBJ2-1, with a possible D match to TRBD1 (6 bases). This CDR3 region has 14 residues. The ends were cut back, 0 bases at V and 7 bases at J, with 10 bases in the middle. Germline V gene lookup returns CDR1 MNHEY and CDR2 SVGAGI.

On this clonotype itself: This may be a read error: a much more frequent sequence differs by one nucleotide. The V gene is TRBV24-1, the J gene TRBJ2-7; D is possibly TRBD1 (5 bases). Germline CDR1 KGHDR, CDR2 SFDVKD. The CDR3 totals 12 residues. CDR3 sequence: CATPTANYEHYF. In DNA, the CDR3 is TGTGCCACCCCGACAGCTAACTACGAGCACTACTTC.

As regards this clonotype: This may be a read error, as it is one base from a much larger clone. The genes are TRBV4-2 and TRBJ2-3; 9 bases fit TRBD2. This CDR3 has 15 amino acids. From germline, CDR1 is LGHNA and CDR2 YNFKEQ. The V segment lost 3 bases and the J segment 4 bases; nucleotides outside the gene matches: 5. DNA for the CDR3: TGTGCCAGCAGCCACAATAGCGGGGGCTCAGATACGCAGTATTTT. Translated, it gives CASSHNSGGSDTQYF.